This TCR beta chain was captured in a study of shared clonotypes between healthy human individuals (dated by TCRdb to about 2020). A note on the overall study: The cohort comprised a couple of women and three men aged 18 to 49 years. For each donor, CD4 naive and CD4 memory were each run on three plates, CD8 naive on two plates, and CD8 memory on one plate. Blood TCR repertoires of about 5 healthy adults were deeply sequenced to estimate repertoire size and the extent of clonotype sharing between individuals. Different laboratories and diverse techniques were used to prepare libraries and sequence TCR repertoires, to increase sequencing depth and limit assay-specific biases. Each donor's leukapheresis produced roughly between roughly 0.9 and 9 billion PBMCs. On the study overall, not on this receptor specifically: When several donors were compared, the shared fraction of clonotypes was roughly 4.8% for naive CD4, around 4% for naive CD8, about 2.4% for memory CD4, and about 0.36% for memory CD8. Incomplete sequencing was indicated by rarefaction of sorted-subset datasets, despite the large sequencing depth. Based on pairwise subsampling, the degree of clonotype sharing among donors was expected to be affected by sequencing depth. Higher generation probabilities were observed for clonotypes shared by all four sorted-subset donors than for non-shared clonotypes. Larger estimated clonotype richness was generally found for naive subsets than for memory subsets. The genetic and exposure-history diversity represented was limited by the small number of donors. Sampling was restricted to blood, and TCR repertoires in tissue are likely to differ from TCR repertoires in blood.

Details on this clone: Its binding antigen is unknown. Per-base qualities were not stored, and no clone one base away is much larger.

Using the deep immunoSEQ assay, TCR CDR3 regions were amplified from genomic DNA by multiplex PCR. For each cell subset, the extracted genomic DNA was distributed evenly across all wells of several immunoSEQ 96-well plates, and each plate served as one replicate. For sorted subsets, each replicate PCR was loaded with around 220 ng genomic DNA, equivalent to approximately 27,000 T cell genomes. Purified libraries were measured with a Qubit 3.0 fluorometer, size-checked on a Bioanalyzer 2100, and measured again with the KAPA Library Quantification kit. A separate single-read 150-cycle Illumina NextSeq 550 flow cell was used to sequence each immunoSEQ 96-well plate. The original pipeline was this. Because the immunoSEQ output held only junctional sequences and lacked quality scores, the filtering could not match the filtering applied to full-length reads. To assign V/J genes and CDR3, sequences were annotated against IMGT germline references using PyIR, a Python wrapper for IgBLAST v1.9. Reads with weak V/J assignments (E-value above 1e-6), missing CDR3, stop codons, out-of-frame junctions, or ambiguous translated residues were removed. V3J clonotypes were defined as sequences sharing an identical inferred V gene, J gene, and CDR3 amino acid sequence. Percentage overlap between repertoires was computed as shared unique clonotypes divided by the size of the smaller repertoire. Three approaches were used to assess repertoire richness: RTK rarefaction, the Chao1 estimator, and Recon v2.1 estimates of unobserved clonotypes. For all TCRbeta clonotypes obtained by the gDNA method from a few donors, generation probabilities were computed with OLGA. TCRdb's version of the immuneACCESS table is confined to in-frame rearrangements and falls short of the full clone set. An unresolved V gene accounts for under half of the shortfall where checked; the remainder is of unknown origin. Clone size and the V and J calls come from that table; the DNA yielded D and trimming. The sample data list some 2.4 million clones, and 90% to 95% of these were observed just once. The ten largest clones represent roughly 0.36% of the sample.

The trim is 0 bases for V and 5 bases for J, with a gap of 12 bases between the germline ends. The CDR3, cysteine through phenylalanine, is 15 amino acids long. Only CDR3 DNA remains: 45 bases, in frame from the first base. The germline V gene gives CDR1 as LGHNA and CDR2 as YSLEER. The donors were healthy, HIV-negative adults who had no recently reported acute infections or vaccinations. All donors were Caucasian adults living in Nashville, Tennessee, USA. CD4+ T cells were enriched by magnetic negative selection, after which naive cells were positively selected on CD45RA and the negative fraction was taken as the memory subset. After blood collection by leukapheresis, PBMCs were isolated using Ficoll-Histopaque density gradient centrifugation and then cryopreserved in the vapor phase of liquid nitrogen. Analytical flow cytometry was used to check the purity and quantity of each magnetically sorted T cell population. From each sorted fraction, genomic DNA was isolated and quantified by UV absorbance on a Nanodrop 2000c.

The sequence is built from TRBV4-3 and TRBJ2-3; the D segment may tentatively be TRBD1 or TRBD2, each giving 5 matched bases. The material sequenced was naive CD4+ T cells from PBMCs. What this sample's cell subset or site label stands for: CD45RA+ positively selected. This TCR came from a man between 18 and 35 years old in good health. Some clones in this sample may be carry-over from other donors' samples. The CDR3 region reads CASSQELAGRDTQYF. The nucleotides read TGCGCCAGCAGCCAAGAGCTAGCAGGGAGAGATACGCAGTATTTT.